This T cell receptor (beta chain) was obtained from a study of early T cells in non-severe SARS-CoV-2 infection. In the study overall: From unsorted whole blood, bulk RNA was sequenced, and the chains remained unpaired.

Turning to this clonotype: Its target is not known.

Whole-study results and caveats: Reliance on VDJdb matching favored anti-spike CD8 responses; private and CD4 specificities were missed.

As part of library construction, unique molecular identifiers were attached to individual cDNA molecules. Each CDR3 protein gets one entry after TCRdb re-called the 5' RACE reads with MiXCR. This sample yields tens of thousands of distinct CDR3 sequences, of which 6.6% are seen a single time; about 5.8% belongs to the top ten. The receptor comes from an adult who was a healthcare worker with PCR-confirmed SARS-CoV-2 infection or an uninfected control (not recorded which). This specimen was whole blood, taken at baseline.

The CDR3: CSAEQGPNEKLFF. The CDR3 DNA reads TGCAGTGCGGAGCAAGGACCTAATGAAAAACTGTTTTTT. The V call is TRBV20-1, the J call TRBJ1-4; unclear D gene. The ends were cut back, 6 bases at V and 3 bases at J, with 11 bases in the middle. There are 13 residues in the CDR3. Germline V gene data show CDR1 as DFQATT and CDR2 as SNEGSKA (reference sequence).